What follows describes a single TCR beta chain. What it binds is unknown. The data stem from a study of monozygotic twins with inflammatory bowel disease. Reanalyzing the 5' RACE reads, TCRdb keeps one entry per CDR3 protein, without DNA. The specimen's table records about 440,000 distinct CDR3 sequences. Study outcomes and limitations: The sharing of clonotypes with others was lower in IBD patients than in healthy twins, especially with disease activity.

The CDR3 has 14 residues. CDR1 and CDR2 (germline): MNHNS, SASEGT. This clonotype was sampled from a human donor with ulcerative colitis or Crohn's disease, or a healthy co-twin of an affected twin (not recorded which). Sequencing used blood. The V call is TRBV6-1, the J call TRBJ1-2; the D call from TCRdb, TRBD1, cannot be confirmed without DNA. CDR3 loop: CASSGRPGNYGYTF.